The clone carrying this T cell receptor (beta chain) appeared many times. Its antigen is not identified. Original data processing: Built for papillary thyroid cancer, a distant-metastasis classifier drew on CDR3 differences across clinicopathological groups. TCRdb re-clonotyped the PCR reads through MiXCR. The V and J calls follow TCRdb's processing rather than the paper's. The table lists 89,000 or so clones, around 7.8% of them singletons. Ahead of thyroid surgery, no patient had received treatment of any kind. These data come from a study of metastatic and nonmetastatic thyroid tumors. Study-level background: Thyroid patients, malignant and benign, had repertoires compared across blood and tumor or nodule tissue. Points from the study as a whole: The study reportedly found significantly higher TCR beta diversity in malignant thyroid tumors than benign nodules, in blood and tumor.

J was trimmed by 0 bases and V by 1 base; bases with no gene match: 0. The germline CDR1 and CDR2 sequences are SGHTS and YDEGEE. The length of the CDR3 is 15 residues. The sample consisted of blood. The sequence was obtained from a female donor with papillary thyroid cancer or a benign thyroid nodule (not recorded which). Some clones in this sample may be carry-over from other donors' samples. The chain joins TRBV5-8 to TRBJ1-5; 8 nucleotides match TRBD1. CDR3 in amino acids: CASSLTGGSNQPQHF. The CDR3 nucleotides are TGTGCCAGCAGCTTGACAGGGGGTAGCAATCAGCCCCAGCATTTT.